A selection of T cell receptor beta chains follows, all from one sample in a study of long-term antiretroviral therapy in people with HIV. Method: immunoSEQ multiplex PCR; TCRdb's copy keeps in-frame clones and lacks some. The repertoire includes tens of thousands of clones, roughly 90% of them detected once, and just over 3.5% sits in the top ten. The sequences come from unsorted PBMCs, collected 1.8 years after starting antiretroviral therapy. Receptor source: a young woman with HIV. CDR3s include the opening cysteine and the closing phenylalanine or tryptophan. A D gene is named only where the DNA matches it firmly. A row's size may be missing; if present it is once, few, many or a size class.

TRBD1	TRBV4-3	NA	TRBJ2-7	TGCGCCAGCAGCCCCGGGACAGGAGACTCCTACGAGCAGTACTTC	CASSPGTGDSYEQYF
TRBD2	TRBV28	NA	TRBJ2-3	TGTGCCAGCAGTTTAGGACTAGCGGGAGGGCCAGATACGCAGTATTTT	CASSLGLAGGPDTQYF
TRBD2	TRBV5-1	NA	TRBJ2-2	TGCGCCAGCAGCTCGGGACTAGCGGGAGGGCGGGGCACCGGGGAGCTGTTTTTT	CASSSGLAGGRGTGELFF
NA	TRBV5-5	NA	TRBJ2-5	TGTGCCAGCAGCTTGGTTGGTAGCGTCCAAGAGACCCAGTACTTC	CASSLVGSVQETQYF
NA	TRBV7-2	NA	TRBJ1-5	TGTGCCAGCAGCTCTACTAATCAGCCCCAGCATTTT	CASSSTNQPQHF
NA	TRBV15	NA	TRBJ2-7	TGTGCCACCAGCAGAGTTGCGGGAAGCGGCACCTACTACGAGCAGTACTTC	CATSRVAGSGTYYEQYF
NA	TRBV6-1	NA	TRBJ2-1	TGTGCCGGAACAGGGGAGGGCCACAATGAGCAGTTCTTC	CAGTGEGHNEQFF
NA	TRBV18	NA	TRBJ2-6	TGTGCCAGCTCACCTATCGGTGGGGCCAACGTCCTGACTTTC	CASSPIGGANVLTF
NA	TRBV19	NA	TRBJ1-4	TGTGCCAGTAGTATATCGAGGCAGGACCATGAAAAACTGTTTTTT	CASSISRQDHEKLFF
NA	TRBV10-3	NA	TRBJ1-3	TGTGCCATCAGTGGGGACAATGGAAACACCATATATTTT	CAISGDNGNTIYF
TRBD2	TRBV10-2	NA	TRBJ2-3	TGCGCCAGCAGCTCTACTAGCGGCGGGGGAGATACGCAGTATTTT	CASSSTSGGGDTQYF
NA	TRBV11-2	NA	TRBJ1-5	TGTGCCAGCAGCCCCGGCCTTATAGGCAATCAGCCCCAGCATTTT	CASSPGLIGNQPQHF
TRBD1	TRBV7-3	NA	TRBJ2-6	TGTGCCAGCAGCGCGCAACAGGGGCACTCTGGGGCCAACGTCCTGACTTTC	CASSAQQGHSGANVLTF
TRBD2	TRBV5-4	NA	TRBJ2-3	TGTGCCAGCAGCTTGGCTAGCGGGAGGTCCACAGATACGCAGTATTTT	CASSLASGRSTDTQYF
NA	TRBV6-1	few	TRBJ2-3	TGTGCCACCCGGTGGACTCTTCCACAGGATACGCAGTATTTT	CATRWTLPQDTQYF
NA	TRBV6-7	NA	TRBJ2-2	TGTGCCAGCAGGGACGCGGCTCCCGGGGAGCTGTTTTTT	CASRDAAPGELFF